The clone carrying this T cell receptor beta chain was detected only once. These data come from a study of blood T cells in healthy people across ages. Then a second PCR, running roughly 6 to 11 cycles, was carried out with a sample-barcoded 5' primer and a J-beta primer mix. TCRdb ran MiXCR on the 5' RACE reads and lists one entry per CDR3 protein. This sample has hundreds of thousands of distinct CDR3 sequences, with more than 40% found just once. This CDR3 is built from 15 residues. Per the germline V gene, CDR1 is SGHTA and CDR2 is FQGNSA. The V end was cut by 2 bases, the J end by 4 bases, with 13 bases between.

This TCR was recovered from a woman aged 55 to 70 in good health. The sequenced sample was blood. The V and J genes are TRBV7-2 and TRBJ2-3; D remains ambiguous. CDR3 amino acids: CASSLSSHRPDTQYF. DNA of the CDR3: TGTGCCAGCAGCTTAAGTTCCCATCGGCCAGATACGCAGTATTTT. Supplemented by reference TRBV7-2 and TRBJ2-3, the full variable domain reads GAGVSQSPSNKVTEKGKDVELRCDPISGHTALYWYRQSLGQGLEFLIYFQGNSAPDKSGLPSDRFSAERTGGSVSTLTIQRTQQEDSAVYLCASSLSSHRPDTQYFGPGTRLTVL.